This entry lists 9 T cell receptor beta chains sequenced from one sample in a study of blood T cell repertoires in COVID-19. Sequenced by immunoSEQ multiplex PCR; TCRdb stores in-frame clones only, minus some. This sample carries tens of thousands of clones, about 81% of them seen once, and the ten largest clones take roughly 13%. What was sequenced was peripheral blood. These receptors came from a woman of 80 years or more with acute or convalescent COVID-19.

This clone was seen a few times. The rearrangement uses TRBV15 and TRBJ1-4, with D possibly matching TRBD1 (6 bases). This CDR3 has 15 residues. CDR1 and CDR2 from the germline V gene are LNHNV and YYDKDF (reference sequence). V shed 1 base and J shed 4 bases, with 10 bases lying between them. DNA for the CDR3: TGTGCCACCAGCAGAGGGACAGCGAATAATGAAAAACTGTTTTTT. This encodes CATSRGTANNEKLFF. The whole variable domain, filled in from reference TRBV15 and TRBJ1-4, reads DAMVIQNPRYQVTQFGKPVTLSCSQTLNHNVMYWYQQKSSQAPKLLFHYYDKDFNNEADTPDNFQSRRPNTSFCFLDIRSPGLGDTAMYLCATSRGTANNEKLFFGSGTQLSVL.

CDR3 bases: TGCGCCAGCAGCTTGGCCCTCCCCCGACGGGGGAGCACTGAAGCTTTCTTT. Translation gives CASSLALPRRGSTEAFF. V is TRBV5-1 and J is TRBJ1-1; perhaps TRBD1 as D (5 bases). The CDR3 loop spans 17 amino acids. The germline gives CDR1 SGHRS, CDR2 YFSETQ. Trimming took off 0 bases at V and 4 bases at J, with 19 bases between the two ends.

The rearrangement links TRBV5-1 to TRBJ2-3; 7 bases line up with TRBD1. CDR1 and CDR2 (germline): SGHRS, YFSETQ. V lost 5 bases, J lost 5 bases, and 8 bases stayed unmatched. This CDR3 has 14 amino acids. This chain's CDR3 is CASSEGGVLDTQYF. The CDR3 DNA follows: TGCGCCAGCAGTGAAGGGGGCGTTCTAGATACGCAGTATTTT.

This clone was detected only once. V and J are TRBV10-2 and TRBJ2-3; possibly TRBD2 for D (6 bases). The ends were cut back, 5 bases at V and 0 bases at J, with 9 bases in the middle. Germline loops: CDR1 WSHSY, CDR2 SAAADI. The CDR3 sequence is 14 residues long. CDR3 region: CASSSGFSTDTQYF. DNA of the CDR3: TGCGCCAGCAGTAGCGGGTTTAGCACAGATACGCAGTATTTT.

The chain combines TRBV12-3 or TRBV12-4 with TRBJ2-5; 7 nucleotides agree with TRBD1. V lost 5 bases, J lost 5 bases, and 5 bases stayed unmatched. This CDR3 is 13 amino acids long. CDR3 sequence (DNA): TGTGCCAGCAGTGGCAGGGGGATGGAGACCCAGTACTTC. Its translation is CASSGRGMETQYF.

The V and J genes are TRBV9 and TRBJ2-7; 7 positions match TRBD1. The germline CDR1 and CDR2 sequences are SGDLS and YYNGEE. The ends lost 0 bases at V and 3 bases at J; junction bases unmatched: 6. CDR3 length: 15 residues. The CDR3 DNA reads as TGTGCCAGCAGCGTAGCCGGGACAGTTGACTACGAGCAGTACTTC. Residues: CASSVAGTVDYEQYF.

The chain couples TRBV9 to TRBJ2-7; a weak D match, TRBD2 (7 bases). The CDR3 is made up of 17 amino acids. Trimming left V 0 bases short and J 0 bases short, with 16 bases between. CDR1 and CDR2 (germline): SGDLS, YYNGEE. DNA of the CDR3: TGTGCCAGCAGCGTAGGGTATGGGGGGGCCACCTCCTACGAGCAGTACTTC. Its translation: CASSVGYGGATSYEQYF.

This chain links TRBV28 with TRBJ2-1; D not resolved. Looked up from germline, CDR1 is MDHEN and CDR2 is SYDVKM. V gave up 7 bases and J gave up 7 bases, with 17 bases separating them. There are 14 residues in the CDR3. The CDR3 DNA is TGTGCCAGCACCGAAGGTCTAGTCTTTAATGAGCAGTTCTTC. Protein product: CASTEGLVFNEQFF.

The chain carries TRBV30 and TRBJ2-1, with 11 nucleotides matching TRBD2. Looked up from germline, CDR1 is GTSNPN and CDR2 is SVGIG (reference sequence). The CDR3 contains 14 residues. Trimming at V came to 2 bases and at J to 7 bases, leaving 4 bases not matched to a gene. The DNA of the CDR3 is TGTGCCTGGAGTTGGTCTAGCGGGAGGAATGAGCAGTTCTTC. Translating it yields CAWSWSSGRNEQFF.